This entry lists 26 T cell receptor beta chains sequenced from one sample in a study of identical twins. A single record per CDR3 protein comes from TCRdb applying MiXCR to the 5' RACE reads. This sample yields 450,000 to 650,000 distinct CDR3 sequences, of which approximately 16% are seen a single time; around 0.48% belongs to the top ten. These sequences were also reported in another study, on yellow fever vaccine responses in identical twins.

Sequencing used CD4+ T cells sorted from blood. All receptors come from a woman aged 18-30 years in good health.

The chain links TRBV29-1 to TRBJ2-3, with D unresolved. The CDR3 extends over 15 amino acids. CDR1 SQVTM and CDR2 ANQGSEA come from the germline V gene. V was trimmed by 6 bases and J by 6 bases, leaving 22 bases between them. CDR3 amino acids: CSVRPFGRVVDTQYF. The CDR3, as DNA: TGCAGCGTCCGCCCCTTCGGTCGAGTGGTGGATACGCAGTATTTT.

CDR3 amino acids: CASSIVAGNQPQHF. The CDR3 DNA sequence: TGTGCCAGTAGTATCGTGGCGGGGAATCAGCCCCAGCATTTT. V is TRBV19 and J is TRBJ1-5; D is unresolved. V shed 3 bases and J shed 4 bases, with 10 bases lying between them. CDR3 length: 14 residues. In germline, CDR1 is LNHDA, CDR2 SQIVND (reference sequence).

In this sample, this clonotype turned up many times. The chain joins TRBV5-6 to TRBJ2-6; D is ambiguous. Germline CDR1 SGHDT, CDR2 YYEEEE. The CDR3 length is 15 residues. Trimming took 0 bases from V and 1 from J, leaving 5 bases between them. CDR3 region: CASSLALSGANVLTF. CDR3 nucleotides: TGTGCCAGCAGCTTGGCCCTATCTGGGGCCAACGTCCTGACTTTC.

This clonotype was counted at least ten times. The chain uses TRBV20-1 and TRBJ2-2, with 7 bases that match TRBD2. CDR3 size: 16 residues. In germline, CDR1 is DFQATT, CDR2 SNEGSKA (reference sequence). V lost 0 bases to trimming and J lost 1 base; unmatched junction nucleotides: 5. CDR3 loop: CSARDRVAGNTGELFF. CDR3 DNA: TGCAGTGCTAGAGATCGAGTAGCGGGGAACACCGGGGAGCTGTTTTTT.

The table lists this clonotype with a few counts. This chain joins TRBV5-1 and TRBJ2-3, with 12 bases identical to TRBD2. CDR1 and CDR2 from the germline V gene are SGHRS and YFSETQ. There are 15 residues in the CDR3. V was pared by 3 bases and J by 4 bases, with 3 bases of the junction left unmatched. CDR3 in amino acids: CASSWTSGTSDTQYF. The CDR3 DNA reads as TGCGCCAGCAGCTGGACTAGCGGGACCTCAGATACGCAGTATTTT. Together with reference TRBV5-1 and TRBJ2-3, the CDR3 gives the full variable domain: KAGVTQTPRYLIKTRGQQVTLSCSPISGHRSVSWYQQTPGQGLQFLFEYFSETQRNKGNFPGRFSGRQFSNSRSEMNVSTLELGDSALYLCASSWTSGTSDTQYFGPGTRLTVL.

For the CDR3, the DNA is TGCGCCAGCAGCTTGGAGGGGGCGCCGAGCAATCAGCCCCAGCATTTT. It yields the protein CASSLEGAPSNQPQHF. V and J are TRBV5-1 and TRBJ1-5, with 7 bases fitting TRBD1. The V and J ends lost 0 bases and 1 base, in that order; junction bases with no gene match: 4. CDR1 is SGHRS, CDR2 YFSETQ, per germline. The CDR3 sequence is 16 residues long.

In its sample, this clonotype was seen a few times. V gene TRBV28 combines with J gene TRBJ2-2; possibly TRBD1 for D (5 bases). Germline assignment: CDR1 MDHEN and CDR2 SYDVKM. CDR3 length equals 14 residues. V lost 6 bases to trimming and J lost 7 bases, with 15 bases between them. CDR3 in DNA: TGTGCCAGCAGCGAACCAGGGTTTGGCGGGGAGCTGTTTTTT. Encoded protein: CASSEPGFGGELFF.

This clonotype was counted between two and nine times. This sequence joins TRBV12-3 or TRBV12-4 and TRBJ2-4; D is possibly TRBD1 or TRBD2 (6 bases each). The germline V and J ends were trimmed by 6 bases and 1 base, with 10 bases remaining between them. The CDR3 consists of 14 residues. The CDR3, as DNA: TGTGCCAGCAGGAGGGGGGCGGCCAAAAACATTCAGTACTTC. Translated: CASRRGAAKNIQYF.

This clonotype was counted a few times. This chain uses TRBV28 with TRBJ1-4; maybe TRBD1 (6 bases). Trimming stripped 2 bases from V and 5 bases from J, with 12 bases between. The CDR3 runs to 15 residues. Germline loops: CDR1 MDHEN, CDR2 SYDVKM. The CDR3 region has the DNA TGTGCCAGCAGTTTAGGGGGGGCCGGGAATGAAAAACTGTTTTTT. Translating it yields CASSLGGAGNEKLFF. The full variable domain, completed using reference TRBV28 and TRBJ1-4, is DVKVTQSSRYLVKRTGEKVFLECVQDMDHENMFWYRQDPGLGLRLIYFSYDVKMKEKGDIPEGYSVSREKKERFSLILESASTNQTSMYLCASSLGGAGNEKLFFGSGTQLSVL.

V and J are TRBV6-1 and TRBJ2-7; 7 positions match TRBD1. The junction had 10 bases not matched to a gene; V was cut back by 8 bases and J by 3 bases. In germline, CDR1 is MNHNS, CDR2 SASEGT. CDR3 length: 14 residues. CDR3 region: CASPKPGQFYEQYF. The DNA of the CDR3 is TGTGCCAGCCCAAAGCCGGGACAGTTCTACGAGCAGTACTTC.

The chain recombines TRBV12-5 with TRBJ2-7, with a weak D call TRBD2 (7 bases). The CDR3 sequence is 15 residues long. Trimming cost V 3 bases and J 4 bases, with 16 bases left between them. Germline V gene data show CDR1 as LGHNT and CDR2 as FRNRAP. CDR3 sequence (DNA): TGTGCTAGTGGTTTCGGGCAGGGGACTACGTACGAGCAGTACTTC. Its translation: CASGFGQGTTYEQYF.

This clonotype was counted a few times. V gene TRBV24-1 combines with J gene TRBJ1-5, with D possibly being TRBD1 (5 bases). CDR1 is KGHDR, CDR2 SFDVKD, per germline. V was cut by 3 bases and J by 0 bases, with 11 bases left in between. This CDR3 has 16 residues. The CDR3 here is CATSDGWGNSNQPQHF. DNA for the CDR3: TGTGCCACCAGTGATGGTTGGGGGAATAGCAATCAGCCCCAGCATTTT.

This clonotype was picked up a small number of times. This chain links TRBV2 with TRBJ1-1, with D maybe TRBD1 (6 bases). Germline CDR1 is SNHLY and CDR2 is FYNNEI. CDR3 length: 15 amino acids. V gave up 2 bases and J gave up 4 bases, with 14 bases separating them. The CDR3 nucleotides read TGTGCCAGCAGTGAAACAGGGCAGGTCCGCACTGAAGCTTTCTTT. Translating it yields CASSETGQVRTEAFF.

The V gene is TRBV20-1, the J gene TRBJ2-3; 7 bases map to TRBD2. This CDR3 has 16 residues. With V trimmed by 6 bases and J by 1 base, 13 bases remained unmatched. The germline V gene encodes CDR1 DFQATT and CDR2 SNEGSKA (reference sequence). This CDR3 is CSASDFGGMGTDTQYF. The CDR3 coding sequence is TGCAGTGCGTCCGATTTCGGGGGGATGGGCACAGATACGCAGTATTTT.

This clonotype was seen a handful of times. The chain carries TRBV20-1 and TRBJ1-5; perhaps TRBD1 as D (6 bases). This CDR3 is 15 amino acids long. Germline V gene lookup returns CDR1 DFQATT and CDR2 SNEGSKA (reference sequence). The V end lost 1 base, the J end lost 5 bases, and 15 bases lay between the germline ends. The CDR3 sequence: CSARAPGQGYQPQHF. CDR3 nucleotide sequence: TGCAGTGCTAGAGCCCCGGGGCAGGGGTATCAGCCCCAGCATTTT.

This clonotype was counted many times. This chain uses TRBV4-1 with TRBJ2-1, with 7 bases fitting TRBD1. CDR1 and CDR2 from the germline V gene are MGHRA and YSYEKL. V gave up 1 base and J gave up 0 bases; unmatched junction bases: 6. The length of the CDR3 is 17 residues. CDR3 in amino acids: CASSQVIGTDSYNEQFF. The CDR3 coding sequence is TGCGCCAGCAGCCAAGTAATTGGGACAGACTCCTACAATGAGCAGTTCTTC.

The rearrangement joins TRBV12-3 or TRBV12-4 to TRBJ2-2, with a possible D match to TRBD2 (7 bases). This CDR3 region has 16 residues. With 2 bases removed from V and 8 bases from J, the gap between germline ends came to 18 bases. CDR3 protein: CASSLRGWGGPGELFF. The CDR3 DNA sequence: TGTGCCAGCAGTTTACGGGGGTGGGGGGGGCCAGGGGAGCTGTTTTTT.

The chain couples TRBV28 to TRBJ2-7; 12 nucleotides match TRBD1. The junction had 1 base not matched to a gene; V was cut back by 4 bases and J by 3 bases. CDR1 and CDR2 (germline): MDHEN, SYDVKM. There are 14 residues in the CDR3. CDR3 nucleotide sequence: TGTGCCAGCAGTTGGGACAGGGGGCTCTACGAGCAGTACTTC. Protein: CASSWDRGLYEQYF. The complete variable domain, with remaining parts taken from reference TRBV28 and TRBJ2-7, reads DVKVTQSSRYLVKRTGEKVFLECVQDMDHENMFWYRQDPGLGLRLIYFSYDVKMKEKGDIPEGYSVSREKKERFSLILESASTNQTSMYLCASSWDRGLYEQYFGPGTRLTVT.

This clonotype turned up a few times. The rearrangement uses TRBV2 and TRBJ2-7, with D perhaps matching TRBD1 (6 bases). Per germline, CDR1 SNHLY and CDR2 FYNNEI. This CDR3 contains 14 residues. Trimming removed 6 bases at V and 3 bases at J, with 15 bases between. The CDR3 region is CASSDRQASYEQYV. In DNA form, the CDR3 reads TGTGCCAGCAGCGATAGACAGGCAAGCTACGAGCAGTACGTC.

The gene calls are TRBV29-1 and TRBJ2-5, with 9 bases that match TRBD2. Trimming removed 4 bases from V and 2 bases from J; junction bases left unmatched: 8. CDR3 size: 15 residues. CDR1 is SQVTM, CDR2 ANQGSEA, per germline. This CDR3 reads CSVAGRLAVQETQYF. For the CDR3, the DNA is TGCAGCGTTGCGGGGAGACTAGCGGTACAAGAGACCCAGTACTTC.

The chain uses TRBV20-1 and TRBJ2-7, with 11 bases identical to TRBD1. The trim removed 2 bases at V and 0 bases at J, leaving 6 bases unmatched. The CDR3 sequence is 16 residues long. CDR1 and CDR2 (germline): DFQATT, SNEGSKA (reference sequence). The CDR3 region is CSARPRTGGFSYEQYF. For the CDR3, the DNA is TGCAGTGCTAGACCCCGGACAGGGGGCTTCTCCTACGAGCAGTACTTC.

This chain links TRBV28 with TRBJ2-5, with 12 bases fitting TRBD1. This CDR3 spans 17 amino acids. Looked up from germline, CDR1 is MDHEN and CDR2 is SYDVKM. Trimming removed 3 bases from V and 2 bases from J; junction bases left unmatched: 7. The CDR3 loop reads CASSLGTGGPRQETQYF. The CDR3 DNA reads TGTGCCAGCAGTTTGGGGACAGGGGGCCCTCGTCAAGAGACCCAGTACTTC.

This clonotype was recorded many times. The chain combines TRBV12-3 or TRBV12-4 with TRBJ2-5; D is perhaps TRBD1 or TRBD2 (5 bases each). The CDR3 is 17 residues long. Between the trimmed V and J ends, which lost 3 bases and 2 bases, there was a span of 19 bases. The CDR3 bases are TGTGCCAGCAGTTTCCTTGGACCCGGGACCCATCAAGAGACCCAGTACTTC. This gives the protein CASSFLGPGTHQETQYF.

The V and J genes are TRBV19 and TRBJ2-1, with TRBD2 matching 8 bases. There are 15 residues in the CDR3. CDR1 is LNHDA, CDR2 SQIVND, per germline (reference sequence). V was pared by 9 bases and J by 7 bases, with 14 bases of the junction left unmatched. The CDR3 spells CASSPGGVQMNEQFF. The CDR3 bases are TGTGCCAGCTCACCCGGGGGGGTACAAATGAATGAGCAGTTCTTC.

This clonotype was seen repeatedly, ten times or more. This chain joins TRBV5-1 and TRBJ1-6; D remains ambiguous. Germline lookup yields CDR1 SGHRS and CDR2 YFSETQ. This CDR3 spans 14 amino acids. V dropped 1 base and J dropped 5 bases, with 7 bases sitting between them. The CDR3 DNA follows: TGCGCCAGCAGCTTGCAGGCAGATAATTCACCCCTCCACTTT. Translation gives CASSLQADNSPLHF.

This chain uses TRBV12-3 or TRBV12-4 with TRBJ1-2; tentatively, D is TRBD1 (5 bases). The CDR3 is made up of 14 amino acids. With 3 bases removed from V and 4 bases from J, the gap between germline ends came to 12 bases. CDR3 loop: CASSFGLGPYGYTF. The CDR3 DNA follows: TGTGCCAGCAGTTTCGGCCTGGGGCCCTATGGCTACACCTTC.